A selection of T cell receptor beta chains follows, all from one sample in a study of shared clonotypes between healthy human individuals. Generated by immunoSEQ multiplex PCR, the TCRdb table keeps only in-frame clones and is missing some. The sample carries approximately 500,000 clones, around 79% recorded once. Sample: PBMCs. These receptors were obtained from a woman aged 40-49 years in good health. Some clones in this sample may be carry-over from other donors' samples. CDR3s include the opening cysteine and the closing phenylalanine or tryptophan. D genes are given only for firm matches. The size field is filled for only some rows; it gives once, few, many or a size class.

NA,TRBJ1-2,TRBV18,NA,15,TGTGCCAGCTCACCCCCTGGGGACGGCCTCTATGGCTACACCTTC,CASSPPGDGLYGYTF
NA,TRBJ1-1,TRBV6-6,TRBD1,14,TGTGCCAGCAGGAGGCCGGACAGGGCCACTGAAGCTTTCTTT,CASRRPDRATEAFF
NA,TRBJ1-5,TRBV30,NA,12,TGTGCCTGGAGTGGGGGTCGTCAGCCCCAGCATTTT,CAWSGGRQPQHF
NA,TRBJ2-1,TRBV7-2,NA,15,TGTGCCAGCAGCTTCGCGGGCTACACCTACAATGAGCAGTTCTTC,CASSFAGYTYNEQFF
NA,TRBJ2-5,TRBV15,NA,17,TGTGCCACCAGCAGAGGTCCGGGAGAGAAAACGCAAGAGACCCAGTACTTC,CATSRGPGEKTQETQYF
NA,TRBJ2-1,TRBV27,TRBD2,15,TGTGCCAGCAAGCCGGGACTAGCGGGACCCAATGAGCAGTTCTTC,CASKPGLAGPNEQFF
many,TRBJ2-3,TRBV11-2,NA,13,TGTGCCAGCAGCTTACTGGGCACAGATACGCAGTATTTT,CASSLLGTDTQYF
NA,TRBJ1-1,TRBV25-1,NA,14,TGTGCCAGCAGTGGTTCGGCAGGGAACACTGAAGCTTTCTTT,CASSGSAGNTEAFF
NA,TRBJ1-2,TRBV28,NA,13,TGTGCCAGCAGTGGGACTGGCCCATATGGCTACACCTTC,CASSGTGPYGYTF
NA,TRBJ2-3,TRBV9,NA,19,TGTGCCAGCAGCGTAGCCCGGGACCGAAACTATATGAGCACAGATACGCAGTATTTT,CASSVARDRNYMSTDTQYF
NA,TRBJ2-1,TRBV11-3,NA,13,TGTGCCAGCAGCTTAGCGTACTACAATGAGCAGTTCTTC,CASSLAYYNEQFF
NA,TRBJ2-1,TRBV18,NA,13,TGTGCCAGCTCACCAGCTGAAGGGAATGAGCAGTTCTTC,CASSPAEGNEQFF
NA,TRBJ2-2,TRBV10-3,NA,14,TGTGCCATCAGTGAGACGGAGGGCACAGGGGAGCTGTTTTTT,CAISETEGTGELFF